This record covers a single T cell receptor (beta chain). Its antigen is undetermined. TCRdb re-derived calls from the RT-PCR reads in MiXCR, one entry per CDR3 protein. The table includes about 540,000 distinct CDR3 sequences, approximately 20% detected once. This sample stems from a study of response to subunit inactivated influenza vaccine. Study conclusions and caveats: The authors put forward the suggestion that each seasonal influenza vaccination may bring in only a limited number of new T cells.

The germline V gene encodes CDR1 SGHTA and CDR2 FQGNSA. Trimming removed 5 bases at V and 3 bases at J, with 14 bases between. The CDR3 runs to 14 residues. This same sample was also part of a study on T cells expressing NK-cell markers. As that study records: TCR beta libraries carry UMIs added by 5'RACE template switching.

J is TRBJ2-7 and V is TRBV7-2; D is undetermined. The source was CD4+ T cells sorted from PBMCs, collected less than 13 days after vaccination. The source is a man between 45 and 60 years old who received an inactivated influenza vaccine. The CDR3: CASSPRHNYYEQYF. The CDR3 DNA reads TGTGCCAGCAGCCCCCGTCACAATTACTACGAGCAGTACTTC.